This TCR beta chain emerged from a study of blood T cells in healthy people across ages. In the study overall: There was about one barcoded beta molecule captured by template switching per two T cells. Overall study results and limits: A greater number of naive CD4+ cells and higher diversity distinguished long-lived donors from aged donors. Roughly linearly, TCR beta diversity per million T cells fell as age increased.

For the second PCR, which ran for roughly 6 to 12 cycles, a sample-barcoded 5' primer and a J-beta primer mix were used. Each cDNA molecule was tagged by a template-switch adaptor that had 12 random nucleotides. TCRdb ran MiXCR on the 5' RACE reads and lists one entry per CDR3 protein. The profile shows 590,000 or so distinct CDR3 sequences, about 28% of them singletons. This clonotype was recorded once. Its antigen is undetermined. V lost 8 bases and J lost 3, with 12 bases in between. Germline loops: CDR1 SGHAT, CDR2 FQNNGV. The CDR3 contains 13 residues. This clonotype originated in an elderly woman in good health. J is TRBJ2-3 and V is TRBV11-2; unclear D gene. Sequencing was performed on blood. CDR3 sequence reads: CASLRAGTDTQYF. The CDR3 region has the DNA TGTGCCAGCCTTAGGGCAGGAACAGATACGCAGTATTTT.